This T cell receptor beta chain was obtained from a study of blood T cells in healthy people across ages (dated by TCRdb to between 2015 and 2017). Study-wide context: In model experiments, template switching captured roughly one uniquely barcoded TCR beta cDNA molecule for every two T cells. To avoid experimental bias, donors of different ages were spread randomly across the sequencing lanes. The study analyzed two additional independent replicas of 1 million unique cDNA reads from the same blood draw for two donors, one aged 18 to 30 and one aged 80 or older. Donors were grouped into four age groups: young (average roughly 15 years), middle-aged (roughly 40), aged (around 56) and long-lived (roughly 80). The study measured age-related changes in TCR beta repertoire diversity using deep sequencing normalized with unique cDNA molecular identifiers. Study-wide conclusions, independent of this receptor: There was a strong correlation between observed TCR beta diversity and the percentage of naive T cells measured by flow cytometry. As age increased, observed TCR beta diversity per million T cells dropped in a roughly linear way, and a significant reduction was already evident by age 40. Compared with the aged group, more naive CD4+ T cells, fewer expanded clones and increased TCR diversity were shown by the long-lived group, suggesting age selection. Estimates of total diversity based on one million sequenced T cells were regarded as lower bounds and as underestimates. Since profiling was done on bulk unsorted PBMCs, naive and antigen-experienced compartments could not be conclusively compared. The CMV infection status of donors was not known, potentially confounding age-related changes in expanded clonotypes.

As concerns this clonotype: The target of this receptor is not known. No base quality values were provided; no much bigger clone lies one nucleotide off.

CDR1 and CDR2 (DFQATT, SNEGSKA) derive from the germline V gene (reference sequence). Trimming takes 4 bases from V and 1 base from J, and the germline ends sit 8 bases apart. Its CDR3 holds 13 amino acids, cysteine through phenylalanine. Of all the DNA, just the CDR3 is kept, 39 bases in frame from base 1. The donors were roughly 40 Caucasian individuals from Russia, aged roughly 6 to 100 years, who were systemically healthy. Each donor gave approximately 9.3 milliliters of peripheral blood, collected into EDTA-treated Vacutainer tubes. Ficoll-Paque density-gradient centrifugation was used to isolate PBMCs, with at least 7 million obtained per sample. Trizol reagent was used to extract total RNA from the PBMCs, yielding at least 6 micrograms per sample. Naive CD45RAhigh/CD27high T cell percentages were measured by flow cytometry on a PBMC aliquot from every donor. The library came from 5' RACE. The sequencer was an Illumina HiSeq 2500. A second 7 to 11 cycle PCR used a sample-barcoded 5' primer and a J-beta primer mix. Each TCR beta cDNA molecule received a unique molecular identifier from a template-switch 5' adaptor carrying 12 random nucleotides. Each sample yielded at least 2.5 million CDR3-containing paired-end reads. All of the RNA was converted into first-strand cDNA using the Mint cDNA synthesis kit, with a TRBC-specific oligonucleotide serving as the primer. After uracil-DNA glycosylase treatment, a first 18-cycle PCR used universal primers M1SS and BC2_uni_R on all cDNA. As for how the authors treated the data: For normalization, 1 million high-quality reads, each with a distinct molecular identifier, were randomly selected from each sample. Reads sharing molecular identifiers were discarded rather than binned into consensus sequences. CDR3 identification, clonotype clustering and error correction used MiTCR with a Q25 quality threshold and the strictest error-elimination algorithm. A nonparametric unseen species model with Euler transformation was used to estimate a lower bound on total TCR beta diversity. TCRdb redid the processing of the public reads, applying fastp at Q25 and MiXCR, and retained in-frame beta chains. For every CDR3 protein sequence, its rows merge into one entry that carries the most common genes and DNA. The V and J calls, along with clone size, are taken from TCRdb and not from the paper's own processing. This sample holds around 800,000 distinct CDR3 sequences; about 42% were observed only once. 15% to 20% of the sample lies in the top ten.

The material sequenced was blood. The rearrangement combines TRBV20-1 with TRBJ1-5; too little of a D gene remains to name it. The sequence was obtained from an elderly man in good health. The DNA is as follows: TGCAGTGCTACCCGACCGAGCAATCAGCCCCAGCATTTT. It codes for CSATRPSNQPQHF.